Listed below are T cell receptor beta chains from one sample, sequenced in a study of regulatory T cells in long-lasting Graves disease. TCRdb itself ran the multiplex PCR reads through MiXCR, one entry per CDR3 protein. The sample records hundreds of thousands of distinct CDR3 sequences, 12% being singletons. The same sample was also studied in work on T cells in Graves' hyperthyroidism and ophthalmopathy.

This specimen consisted of peripheral blood mononuclear cells (PBMCs), obtained at new diagnosis, from a patient treated with antithyroid drugs. These receptors all stem from a woman aged 30 to 39 with Graves disease. Both conserved end residues are part of each CDR3. A D gene is named only where the DNA matches it firmly. Where a row states a size, it is once, few, many or the class of an expanded clone; other rows omit it.

d_call	v_call	j_call	cdr3_length	clone_size	cdr3_aa	cdr3_nt
TRBD2	TRBV6-8	TRBJ2-7	14	NA	CASSYSREGYEQYF	TGTGCCAGCAGTTACTCGCGGGAGGGCTACGAGCAGTACTTC
TRBD2	TRBV5-6	TRBJ2-1	15	NA	CASSTGTSQNNEQFF	TGTGCCAGCAGCACCGGGACTAGTCAGAACAATGAGCAGTTCTTC
NA	TRBV19	TRBJ2-1	14	many	CASSIGGYYNEQFF	TGTGCCAGTAGTATAGGGGGTTACTACAATGAGCAGTTCTTC
NA	TRBV11-2	TRBJ2-2	12	NA	CASSLFGGELFF	TGTGCCAGCAGCTTGTTCGGCGGGGAGCTGTTTTTT
NA	TRBV18	TRBJ1-3	17	few	CASSPYGGHSSGNTIYF	TGTGCCAGCTCACCATACGGGGGCCACAGCTCTGGAAACACCATATATTTT
NA	TRBV6-5	TRBJ1-1	12	many	CASSLIRGKAFF	TGTGCCAGCAGTTTAATCAGGGGAAAAGCTTTCTTT
NA	TRBV4-3	TRBJ1-6	14	few	CASSQVGVGGSLHF	TGCGCCAGCAGCCAAGTGGGGGTGGGGGGGTCCCTCCACTTT
NA	TRBV3-1	TRBJ2-7	12	few	CASRQGKGEQYF	TGTGCCAGCCGCCAGGGTAAGGGCGAGCAGTACTTC
TRBD1	TRBV28	TRBJ1-2	14	many	CASSLRQGADGYTF	TGTGCCAGCAGTTTAAGACAGGGGGCTGATGGCTACACCTTC
NA	TRBV11-3	TRBJ2-3	16	many	CASSLVPSRATDTQYF	TGTGCCAGCAGCTTAGTCCCTAGCCGGGCCACAGATACGCAGTATTTT
TRBD1	TRBV28	TRBJ2-7	15	many	CASSPIPGQTRRQYF	TGTGCCAGCAGTCCAATACCGGGACAGACGAGGCGGCAGTACTTC
TRBD2	TRBV7-8	TRBJ2-3	17	NA	CASSFNTGRLSTDTQYF	TGTGCCAGCAGCTTTAACACCGGGAGGTTAAGCACAGATACGCAGTATTTT
TRBD1	TRBV24-1	TRBJ2-2	15	many	CATSDYRGDTGELFF	TGTGCCACCAGTGATTACAGGGGTGACACCGGGGAGCTGTTTTTT
NA	TRBV28	TRBJ2-7	13	many	CASSFGWAYEQYF	TGTGCCAGCAGTTTCGGGTGGGCCTACGAGCAGTACTTC
NA	TRBV19	TRBJ1-1	16	many	CASKATYRVSGTEAFF	TGTGCCAGTAAGGCTACATACAGGGTATCGGGAACTGAAGCTTTCTTT
NA	TRBV2	TRBJ2-7	12	many	CASSEASYEQYF	TGTGCCAGCAGTGAAGCTAGCTACGAGCAGTACTTC
NA	TRBV20-1	TRBJ1-5	13	many	CSARIRKNQPQHF	TGCAGTGCCAGAATTAGGAAAAATCAGCCCCAGCATTTT
TRBD1	TRBV19	TRBJ2-3	17	NA	CASSMTGQGVSTDTQYF	TGTGCCAGTAGTATGACTGGACAGGGAGTTAGCACAGATACGCAGTATTTT
NA	TRBV20-1	TRBJ2-6	13	many	CSQEANGANVLTF	TGCAGTCAAGAGGCCAATGGGGCCAACGTCCTGACTTTC
NA	TRBV19	TRBJ2-5	11	few	CASGSAETQYF	TGTGCCAGTGGGTCGGCGGAGACCCAGTACTTC
NA	TRBV12-3/TRBV12-4	TRBJ2-6	15	NA	CASSQSGSGANVLTF	TGTGCCAGCAGTCAGTCTGGCTCTGGGGCCAACGTCCTGACTTTC
NA	TRBV11-1	TRBJ2-1	15	many	CASSLARLEHNEQFF	TGTGCCAGCAGCTTAGCTCGCTTAGAGCACAATGAGCAGTTCTTC
TRBD2	TRBV27	TRBJ2-3	18	many	CASSELSPAGGLYDTQYF	TGTGCCAGCAGCGAATTATCCCCTGCGGGAGGTCTTTATGATACGCAGTATTTT
NA	TRBV19	TRBJ1-2	15	many	CASSADGTFNYGYTF	TGTGCCAGTAGCGCTGACGGTACCTTTAACTATGGCTACACCTTC
NA	TRBV7-9	TRBJ2-5	13	many	CASSQRTTETQYF	TGTGCCAGCAGCCAGCGAACCACAGAGACCCAGTACTTC
NA	TRBV28	TRBJ1-6	16	many	CASSTQERLLNSPLHF	TGTGCCAGCAGTACCCAAGAGAGGCTACTCAATTCACCCCTCCACTTT
NA	TRBV29-1	TRBJ2-7	12	few	CSVESLGREQYF	TGCAGCGTTGAAAGCCTGGGACGCGAGCAGTACTTC
TRBD2	TRBV29-1	TRBJ2-7	15	few	CSVEDLAGGPDEQYF	TGCAGCGTTGAAGATCTGGCGGGGGGGCCGGACGAGCAGTACTTC
NA	TRBV24-1	TRBJ2-1	16	many	CATSDSGPLSGNEQFF	TGTGCCACCAGTGATTCAGGGCCTCTTTCGGGGAATGAGCAGTTCTTC
NA	TRBV11-3	TRBJ2-7	17	many	CASSLGMGFEFSYEQYF	TGTGCCAGCAGCTTGGGGATGGGGTTTGAATTTTCCTACGAGCAGTACTTC
NA	TRBV9	TRBJ2-6	19	many	CASSLHPTGLLSGANVLTF	TGTGCCAGCAGCCTCCATCCCACGGGACTTCTCTCTGGGGCCAACGTCCTGACTTTC
TRBD1	TRBV2	TRBJ2-1	15	many	CASSETGGFYNEQFF	TGTGCCAGCAGTGAGACAGGGGGCTTCTACAATGAGCAGTTCTTC
NA	TRBV19	TRBJ2-1	16	few	CASSIIGSSNPNEQFF	TGTGCCAGTAGTATAATCGGTAGCAGCAATCCAAATGAGCAGTTCTTC
TRBD1	TRBV20-1	TRBJ1-1	14	many	CSARARGPNTEAFF	TGCAGTGCTAGGGCCAGGGGGCCGAACACTGAAGCTTTCTTT
TRBD1	TRBV19	TRBJ1-6	15	many	CASSYRDRGNSPLHF	TGTGCCAGTAGTTACCGGGACAGGGGAAATTCACCCCTCCACTTT
TRBD1	TRBV7-9	TRBJ1-4	14	many	CASSQLRQGPKLFF	TGTGCCAGCAGCCAACTTAGACAGGGGCCAAAACTGTTTTTT
TRBD2	TRBV5-1	TRBJ2-3	15	many	CASSSLAGGGDTQYF	TGCGCCAGCAGCTCCCTAGCGGGAGGAGGGGATACGCAGTATTTT
NA	TRBV20-1	TRBJ2-7	12	many	CSAKRDTYEQYF	TGCAGTGCTAAACGGGACACCTACGAGCAGTACTTC
NA	TRBV12-3/TRBV12-4	TRBJ2-1	11	many	CASSWGNEQFF	TGTGCCAGCAGTTGGGGCAATGAGCAGTTCTTC
NA	TRBV24-1	TRBJ1-1	13	NA	CATSEDGYTEAFF	TGTGCCACCAGTGAGGATGGGTACACTGAAGCTTTCTTT
NA	TRBV29-1	TRBJ2-3	12	many	CSTTPLGDTQYF	TGCAGCACTACGCCTCTTGGGGATACGCAGTATTTT
NA	TRBV11-2	TRBJ2-7	11	many	CASSWGSEQYF	TGTGCCAGCAGCTGGGGGTCCGAGCAGTACTTC
TRBD2	TRBV5-1	TRBJ2-3	18	many	CASSSGTSGTRRTDTQYF	TGCGCCAGCAGCTCAGGGACTAGCGGGACCAGAAGGACAGATACGCAGTATTTT
NA	TRBV12-3/TRBV12-4	TRBJ2-7	16	many	CASSKGRVGRTYEQYF	TGTGCCAGCAGCAAGGGGCGGGTGGGTCGAACCTACGAGCAGTACTTC
TRBD1	TRBV12-3/TRBV12-4	TRBJ1-5	16	many	CASSLQGGNSNQPQHF	TGTGCCAGCAGTTTGCAGGGGGGTAATAGCAATCAGCCCCAGCATTTT
NA	TRBV2	TRBJ1-4	15	many	CASSERRGLGEKLFF	TGTGCCAGCAGTGAACGGCGAGGGCTCGGGGAAAAACTGTTTTTT
NA	TRBV20-1	TRBJ1-4	16	NA	CSARSQSLGTNEKLFF	TGCAGTGCTAGAAGTCAGTCCTTGGGAACTAATGAAAAACTGTTTTTT
NA	TRBV5-5	TRBJ1-1	16	many	CASSLGSSRMNTEAFF	TGTGCCAGCAGCTTGGGATCCTCACGAATGAACACTGAAGCTTTCTTT
NA	TRBV3-1	TRBJ2-7	15	NA	CASSPAQTDYYEQYF	TGTGCCAGCAGCCCAGCCCAGACAGATTACTACGAGCAGTACTTC
NA	TRBV20-1	TRBJ2-1	15	few	CSAQDPRTSYNEQFF	TGCAGTGCCCAGGACCCTAGGACCTCCTACAATGAGCAGTTCTTC
TRBD1	TRBV10-3	TRBJ2-5	16	many	CAISGTGVLNQETQYF	TGTGCCATCAGTGGGACAGGGGTATTGAACCAAGAGACCCAGTACTTC
NA	TRBV18	TRBJ2-7	14	few	CASSPIHTGYEQYF	TGTGCCAGCTCACCGATTCACACGGGATACGAGCAGTACTTC
NA	TRBV20-1	TRBJ1-2	15	NA	CSARDSMGASGGYTF	TGCAGTGCTAGAGATTCTATGGGGGCATCTGGTGGCTACACCTTC
NA	TRBV7-9	TRBJ2-3	13	NA	CASSLFGSDTQYF	TGTGCCAGCAGCTTATTCGGGTCAGATACGCAGTATTTT
NA	TRBV20-1	TRBJ1-6	13	many	CSAGPRGNSPLHF	TGCAGTGCTGGACCAAGGGGTAATTCACCCCTCCACTTT
NA	TRBV12-3/TRBV12-4	TRBJ1-5	13	many	CASSFSVGQPQHF	TGTGCCAGCAGTTTTTCGGTGGGTCAGCCCCAGCATTTT
TRBD1	TRBV6-5	TRBJ2-5	15	few	CASSYSTGGRETQYF	TGTGCCAGCAGTTACTCAACAGGGGGCAGGGAGACCCAGTACTTC